The 6 T cell receptor beta chains below were found in one sample sequenced in a study of T cells in Graves' hyperthyroidism and ophthalmopathy. There were TCR beta CDR3 regions amplified from RNA transcripts. HTBI primers were used for first-round RT-PCR of the TCR CDR3. TCRdb recomputed calls from the multiplex PCR reads with MiXCR, one row per CDR3 protein. The data contain about 400,000 distinct CDR3 sequences, about 14% of them seen just once; the ten biggest clones take up 20%. Sequenced input: blood. These receptors all stem from a woman aged 30 to 39 with Graves' ophthalmopathy.

There are a few counts of this clonotype. This rearrangement joins TRBV24-1 to TRBJ2-3; 9 nucleotides align to TRBD1. The junction had 11 bases not matched to a gene; V was cut back by 5 bases and J by 6 bases. The CDR3 covers 16 residues. CDR1 and CDR2 from the germline V gene are KGHDR and SFDVKD. The CDR3 protein is CATSGPGQGLLDTQYF. CDR3 nucleotide sequence: TGTGCCACCAGTGGCCCGGGACAGGGCCTCCTTGATACGCAGTATTTT.

As concerns this clonotype: One end of the junction varies from germline; a read error may be responsible. The V call is TRBV20-1, the J call TRBJ2-1; 10 positions match TRBD1. Per germline, CDR1 DFQATT and CDR2 SNEGSKA (reference sequence). CDR3 length equals 12 residues. DNA of the CDR3: TGCAGTGCTAAGACAGGGGGCAATGAGCGGTTCTTC. This translates into CSAKTGGNERFF.

This clonotype was seen at least ten times. V is TRBV20-1 and J is TRBJ2-2; 8 bases align to TRBD1. The ends lost 3 bases at V and 6 bases at J; junction bases unmatched: 12. Germline V gene lookup returns CDR1 DFQATT and CDR2 SNEGSKA (reference sequence). The CDR3 totals 16 residues. CDR3 in DNA: TGCAGTGCTAGGGGGCCAATACAGGGGGTTGCCGGGGAGCTGTTTTTT. It specifies CSARGPIQGVAGELFF.

This clonotype was found many times. The chain uses TRBV6-1 and TRBJ2-1; perhaps D is TRBD1 or TRBD2 (6 bases each). The CDR3 length is 13 residues. Germline V CDR1 and CDR2: MNHNS, SASEGT. Trimming cost V 4 bases and J 9 bases, with 13 bases left between them. In DNA form, the CDR3 reads TGTGCCAGCAGTGTTTTACAGGGAGGTGAGCAGTTCTTC. It is translated as CASSVLQGGEQFF.

The sample holds many counts of this clonotype. The chain links TRBV18 to TRBJ2-2; TRBD1 matches at 9 bases. The CDR3 covers 16 residues. CDR1 is KGHSH and CDR2 is LQKENI in the germline V gene. Losses at the gene ends were 3 bases for V and 4 bases for J; bases not matched to a gene: 6. Here the CDR3 reads CASSPGMTGGTGELFF. The CDR3 DNA reads as TGTGCCAGCTCACCGGGAATGACAGGGGGCACCGGGGAGCTGTTTTTT.

This clonotype has ten or more counts. The V and J genes are TRBV7-2 and TRBJ1-5, with D uncertain. V dropped 6 bases and J dropped 2 bases, with 8 bases sitting between them. There are 13 residues in the CDR3. From germline, CDR1 is SGHTA and CDR2 FQGNSA. In DNA form, the CDR3 reads TGTGCCAGCAGTCGACTACGCAATCAGCCCCAGCATTTT. Protein: CASSRLRNQPQHF.